The 11 T cell receptor beta chains given below trace back to one sample, sequenced in a study of blood T cell repertoires in COVID-19. Produced via immunoSEQ multiplex PCR; TCRdb's table is partial and in-frame only. Among a few hundred thousand clones listed, around nine tenths were seen once. Sample: peripheral blood. Every receptor here comes from a woman aged 70-85 years with COVID-19, enrolled during active disease.

V is TRBV18 and J is TRBJ2-5; TRBD2 matches at 8 bases. There are 16 residues in the CDR3. V shed 3 bases, J shed 5 bases, and the junction held 11 bases outside the gene matches. CDR1 KGHSH and CDR2 LQKENI come from the germline V gene. CDR3 in DNA: TGTGCCAGCTCACCGAAGGAGAGGTCTAGCGGGGAGACCCAGTACTTC. Its protein is CASSPKERSSGETQYF.

The genes are TRBV2 and TRBJ2-7, with a tentative D call TRBD2 (5 bases). Germline CDR1 reads SNHLY; CDR2 reads FYNNEI. V gave up 8 bases and J gave up 3 bases, with 11 bases separating them. This CDR3 region has 12 residues. The CDR3 spells CASDSGFYEQYF. In nucleotides, the CDR3 is TGTGCCAGCGATTCGGGGTTCTACGAGCAGTACTTC.

DNA for the CDR3: TGTGCCAGCAGTGAACGGGATCTCACATATGGCTACACCTTC. It yields the protein CASSERDLTYGYTF. The chain uses TRBV2 and TRBJ1-2, with D hard to call. V was clipped by 2 bases and J by 5 bases, with 12 bases between them. CDR1 is SNHLY, CDR2 FYNNEI, per germline. The CDR3 extends over 14 amino acids.

The chain couples TRBV28 to TRBJ1-2, with 9 bases that match TRBD1. The CDR3 length is 15 residues. From germline, CDR1 is MDHEN and CDR2 SYDVKM. After removal of 5 bases from V and 4 bases from J, the junction contained 8 bases not matched to a gene. CDR3 nucleotides: TGTGCCAGCAGTCTACGGGACAGGGAAGGCTATGGCTACACCTTC. The encoded protein is CASSLRDREGYGYTF.

The rearrangement links TRBV7-9 to TRBJ2-1, with 10 nucleotides matching TRBD2. The V and J ends lost 0 bases and 7 bases, in that order; junction bases with no gene match: 3. This CDR3 is built from 15 residues. Looked up from germline, CDR1 is SEHNR and CDR2 is FQNEAQ (reference sequence). The DNA for the CDR3 is TGTGCCAGCAGCTTAGCGTCTAGCGGGAGTAATGAGCAGTTCTTC. Translated, it gives CASSLASSGSNEQFF.

V and J are TRBV7-8 and TRBJ2-7; maybe TRBD1 (6 bases). The CDR3 runs to 15 residues. The V end lost 5 bases, the J end lost 2 bases, and 16 bases lay between the germline ends. CDR1 and CDR2 from the germline V gene are SGHVS and FQNEAQ. The CDR3, as DNA: TGTGCCAGCAGCGCGAGCGGACAGTTCCCCTACGAGCAGTACTTC. It encodes CASSASGQFPYEQYF.

This chain uses TRBV18 with TRBJ2-7; 7 bases match TRBD1. The CDR3 is made up of 15 amino acids. Trimming removed 3 bases from V and 1 base from J; junction bases left unmatched: 6. CDR1 and CDR2 (germline): KGHSH, LQKENI. For the CDR3, the DNA is TGTGCCAGCTCACCGAGGGACAGCTATTCCTACGAGCAGTACTTC. It translates to CASSPRDSYSYEQYF.

The chain links TRBV12-3 or TRBV12-4 to TRBJ1-2; 9 bases agree with TRBD1. This CDR3 comprises 13 residues. V was clipped by 5 bases and J by 7 bases; unmatched bases: 5. DNA of the CDR3: TGTGCCAGCAGTACCCCGGGACAGGGTGGCTACACCTTC. Its translation: CASSTPGQGGYTF.

The J gene is TRBJ2-7, the V gene TRBV4-1; maybe TRBD2 (6 bases). The germline CDR1 and CDR2 sequences are MGHRA and YSYEKL. The CDR3 consists of 15 residues. Trimming cost V 0 bases and J 2 bases, with 11 bases left between them. CDR3 protein: CASSQEYSGAYEQYF. CDR3 DNA sequence: TGCGCCAGCAGCCAAGAATATAGCGGAGCCTACGAGCAGTACTTC.

The chain combines TRBV20-1 with TRBJ1-5; D uncertain. This CDR3 contains 11 residues. Between the trimmed V and J ends, which lost 0 bases and 13 bases, there was a span of 10 bases. Germline V gives CDR1 DFQATT, CDR2 SNEGSKA (reference sequence). The CDR3: CSARDLAAQHF. The CDR3 region has the DNA TGCAGTGCTAGAGATCTCGCCGCGCAGCATTTT.

V is TRBV14 and J is TRBJ1-5; maybe TRBD1 (6 bases). Germline assignment: CDR1 SGHDN and CDR2 FVKESK. The CDR3 sequence is 17 residues long. Trimming shortened V by 0 bases and J by 1 base, and 13 bases separated the two germline ends. The CDR3 DNA sequence: TGTGCCAGCAGCCAAGACGAGCAGGGGAAAAGCAATCAGCCCCAGCATTTT. Residues: CASSQDEQGKSNQPQHF.